This T cell receptor beta chain was recovered during a study of shared clonotypes between healthy human individuals. Repertoires were generated with immunoSEQ multiplex PCR, while TCRdb's copy carries only in-frame clones and drops some. Counted here are about 2.2 million clones, roughly 95% occurring once; the ten biggest clones make up around 1.7%. With 4 bases removed from V and 6 bases from J, the gap between germline ends came to 16 bases. The V gene's germline CDR1 is MGHRA and CDR2 YSYEKL. The length of the CDR3 is 15 residues. Naive CD8 cells comprised CD45RO-negative, CCR7-positively selected cells, excluding terminally differentiated effector memory CD45RA+ cells. This clone was counted between two and nine times.

The sequence was obtained from a man between 18 and 35 years old in good health. Some clones in this sample may be carry-over from other donors' samples. Specimen: naive CD8+ T cells from PBMCs. The V and J genes are TRBV4-1 and TRBJ2-1; tentatively, D is TRBD1 (5 bases). CDR3 nucleotides: TGCGCCAGCAGCCTTAATCTCGACAGTGGCAATGAGCAGTTCTTC. Translating gives CASSLNLDSGNEQFF.